The sequence of this TCR beta chain was determined in a study of CD8 T cell repertoires and HIV-1 epitope variants. In the study overall: Twenty-five autologous and known Gag and Nef epitope variant peptides each stimulated T cells separately. A 10-day culture received IL-2, IL-7 and IL-15 on days 3 and 7. An uncultured baseline aliquot held 1M T cells.

The CDR3 contains 13 residues. The germline CDR1 and CDR2 sequences are PRHDT and FYEKMQ (reference sequence). A remark on this clone: Its antigen is unknown. Germline and junction disagree at one end, which may indicate a read error.

Survey-depth immunoSEQ sequencing covered TCR beta CDR3 regions. Only in-frame clones appear in the TCRdb table, and some are missing; sequencing was by immunoSEQ multiplex PCR. The profile shows roughly 3,000 clones, roughly three quarters of them singletons. This rearrangement joins TRBV13 to TRBJ2-1, with D uncertain. Sequencing used cultured CD8+ T cells derived from PBMCs. The sequence was collected from a male donor with HIV. CDR3 sequence: CASTLRLDNEQFF. CDR3 coding DNA: TGTGCCAGCACCTTACGGTTGGACAATGAGCAGTTCTTC.